The clone carrying this T cell receptor (beta chain) has ten or more counts. Its target is not known. cDNA libraries for TCR alpha and TCR beta, carrying sample barcodes and UMIs, came from 5'RACE with constant-segment primers. In TCRdb, the 5' RACE reads were re-called with MiXCR into one record per CDR3 protein. The sample lists 55,000 to 75,000 distinct CDR3 sequences, about 27% occurring once. This record comes from a study of T-cell memory formation after mild COVID-19. Overall study results and limits: Clonal second-wave expansions that peaked on day 37 had unconfirmed SARS-CoV-2 specificity.

The V gene end was trimmed by 2 bases and the J gene end by 6 bases; junction bases not matched to a gene: 3. Germline values: CDR1 MRHNA, CDR2 SNTAGT. CDR3 length: 16 residues. The gene calls are TRBV6-4 and TRBJ2-1; 14 bases fit TRBD2. The material sequenced was PBMCs or a T cell subset sorted from them (not recorded which). The clonotype originates from a man between 18 and 29 years old who had mild COVID-19 (a few samples of this study predate the infection). Cell type and time point are not known. CDR3 DNA: TGTGCCAGCAGTGACGGGACTAGCGGGGGTCCCAATGAGCAGTTCTTC. This gives the protein CASSDGTSGGPNEQFF.